This TCR beta chain was identified in a study of OX40 agonist ivuxolimab in advanced cancers. Germline V lookup: CDR1 MNHNS, CDR2 SASEGT. There are 16 residues in the CDR3. V trimming: 2 bases; J trimming: 1 base; junction bases outside the gene matches: 5. Baseline was the first blood sampling point, followed by cycle 4 day 1 and cycle 7 day 1. The protocol was immunoSEQ multiplex PCR, while the TCRdb copy is restricted to in-frame clones and leaves out a portion. The top ten hold about 4.8% of the sample, which has 62,000 or so clones, roughly nine tenths seen once. The chain has TRBV6-1 and TRBJ2-5, with 9 bases that match TRBD2. Sequenced material: CD4+ or CD8+ T cells sorted from blood, taken in a trial of the OX40 agonist ivuxolimab. The receptor comes from an adult with an advanced solid tumor such as melanoma, head and neck, liver or kidney cancer. The DNA for the CDR3 is TGTGCCAGCAGTGAATGGCGCGGGAGGGCCCAAGAGACCCAGTACTTC. This gives the protein CASSEWRGRAQETQYF.